These T cell receptor beta chains were read from a single sample in a study of T cells after yellow fever vaccination. TCRdb reprocessed the 5' RACE reads via MiXCR and lists one record per CDR3 protein. The sample consists of some 350,000 distinct CDR3 sequences, about 9.9% of them appearing once. Specimen: PBMCs, collected on the day of the first yellow fever vaccination. The receptor set was obtained from a man between 18 and 29 years old who received the YFV17D yellow fever vaccine. Each CDR3 is given with its conserved first and last residue. The D gene is left open where the match is weak. A clone size is listed for some rows: how often the clone was seen (once, few, many), or a class if it is expanded.

TRBV7-2	TRBJ2-2	NA	TRBD1	CASSKRRTGTGELFF	TGTGCCAGCAGCAAACGACGGACAGGCACCGGGGAGCTGTTTTTT
TRBV4-1	TRBJ1-1	few	TRBD1	CASSQKVGQGLNTEAFF	TGCGCCAGCAGCCAAAAAGTCGGACAGGGGTTGAACACTGAAGCTTTCTTT
TRBV20-1	TRBJ2-7	NA	NA	CSASDPRTADHEQYF	TGCAGTGCTAGCGATCCCCGGACAGCCGACCACGAGCAGTACTTC
TRBV29-1	TRBJ2-1	few	NA	CSVEVISDEQFF	TGCAGCGTTGAAGTCATCAGCGATGAGCAGTTCTTC
TRBV20-1	TRBJ1-2	medium-sized	NA	CSADDSYGYTF	TGCAGTGCTGACGACAGCTATGGCTACACCTTC
TRBV7-9	TRBJ1-5	once	NA	CASSLYQGRANQPQHF	TGTGCCAGCAGCTTGTATCAGGGGCGAGCCAATCAGCCCCAGCATTTT
TRBV20-1	TRBJ2-1	NA	NA	CSAENESSYNEQFF	TGCAGTGCCGAGAACGAGAGCTCCTACAATGAGCAGTTCTTC
TRBV29-1	TRBJ2-7	NA	NA	CSVEGGIEQYF	TGCAGCGTTGAAGGAGGGATCGAGCAGTACTTC
TRBV5-4	TRBJ2-3	NA	NA	CASSLPTRGATDTQYF	TGTGCCAGCAGCTTGCCTACACGGGGGGCCACAGATACGCAGTATTTT
TRBV11-1	TRBJ2-5	few	NA	CASSPGNEVGTQYF	TGTGCCAGCAGCCCGGGGAATGAGGTTGGGACCCAGTACTTC
TRBV7-2	TRBJ2-2	few	NA	CASSGHRNTGELFF	TGTGCCAGCTCGGGGCATAGAAACACCGGGGAGCTGTTTTTT
TRBV4-1	TRBJ1-5	many	TRBD1	CASSQGQGASGQPQHF	TGCGCCAGCAGCCAGGGGCAGGGGGCGTCAGGGCAGCCCCAGCATTTT
TRBV6-1	TRBJ2-6	many	NA	CASTPSGASLSGANVLTF	TGTGCCAGCACACCTTCGGGAGCTTCCCTCTCTGGGGCCAACGTCCTGACTTTC
TRBV7-2	TRBJ1-5	NA	NA	CASSLPVAPQHF	TGTGCCAGCAGCCTACCCGTGGCGCCCCAGCATTTT
TRBV11-2	TRBJ1-2	NA	NA	CASSLVNQAFIGDGYGYTF	TGTGCCAGCAGCTTAGTCAATCAGGCCTTTATCGGGGATGGCTATGGCTACACCTTC
TRBV14	TRBJ1-3	NA	NA	CASSQPRVGNTIYF	TGTGCCAGCAGCCAACCAAGGGTCGGAAACACCATATATTTT
TRBV7-9	TRBJ1-2	NA	NA	CASSLTEGYTF	TGTGCCAGCAGCCTTACGGAGGGCTACACCTTC
TRBV2	TRBJ2-3	NA	NA	CASSEWLAADTQYF	TGTGCCAGCAGTGAATGGCTGGCCGCGGATACGCAGTATTTT
TRBV15	TRBJ1-2	NA	NA	CATSRDRAHGYTF	TGTGCCACCAGCAGAGACAGGGCCCATGGCTACACCTTC
TRBV12-3/TRBV12-4	TRBJ2-2	NA	NA	CASRRTTWEAGELFF	TGTGCCAGCAGACGGACTACGTGGGAGGCCGGGGAGCTGTTTTTT
TRBV7-2	TRBJ2-1	NA	TRBD2	CASSTSGGEYNEQFF	TGTGCCAGCAGCACTAGCGGGGGAGAATACAATGAGCAGTTCTTC
TRBV7-8	TRBJ1-4	NA	TRBD1	CASSFPRDRAGMNEKLFF	TGTGCCAGCAGCTTCCCCCGGGACAGGGCCGGGATGAATGAAAAACTGTTTTTT
TRBV6-1	TRBJ2-5	NA	NA	CASSPTDLLETQYF	TGTGCCAGCAGTCCAACCGATTTATTAGAGACCCAGTACTTC
TRBV5-6	TRBJ2-3	many	TRBD2	CASSLDALRGDTQYF	TGTGCCAGCAGCTTGGACGCCCTGCGGGGGGATACGCAGTATTTT
TRBV29-1	TRBJ2-5	NA	TRBD1	CSVGQQKETQYF	TGCAGCGTGGGACAGCAGAAAGAGACCCAGTACTTC
TRBV7-6	TRBJ2-4	NA	NA	CASSGGSGAKNIQYF	TGTGCCAGCAGCGGCGGGTCTGGAGCCAAAAACATTCAGTACTTC
TRBV7-3	TRBJ2-1	NA	TRBD2	CASSRGLAGHNEQFF	TGTGCCAGCAGCAGAGGACTAGCGGGACACAATGAGCAGTTCTTC
TRBV12-3/TRBV12-4	TRBJ2-7	NA	TRBD1	CASRGTGLNRAYF	TGTGCCAGCAGAGGGACAGGGCTAAATAGAGCGTACTTC
TRBV20-1	TRBJ2-3	NA	NA	CSARTIGGMGTQYF	TGCAGTGCTAGAACCATCGGAGGTATGGGTACGCAGTATTTT
TRBV25-1	TRBJ2-5	many	TRBD2	CASSAPSGGETQYF	TGTGCCAGCAGTGCTCCTAGCGGGGGGGAGACCCAGTACTTC
TRBV4-3	TRBJ1-2	NA	TRBD1	CASSQVAQGAVGYTF	TGCGCCAGCAGCCAGGTCGCTCAGGGGGCAGTTGGCTACACCTTC
TRBV6-1	TRBJ1-2	NA	TRBD1	CASRRTGGYGYTF	TGTGCCAGCAGGAGAACAGGGGGCTATGGCTACACCTTC